This TCR beta chain originates from a study of patients and donors after allogeneic stem cell transplantation. Each CDR3 protein is one row after TCRdb ran MiXCR on the RT-PCR reads. The repertoire holds about 960,000 distinct CDR3 sequences, with more than 15% as singletons. CDR1 is LNHDA and CDR2 is SQIVND in the germline V gene (reference sequence). V was clipped by 8 bases and J by 7 bases; unmatched bases: 9. The CDR3 is 13 residues long. The source is a human donor who was either an allogeneic HSCT recipient or a stem cell or donor lymphocyte infusion donor (not recorded which). It is not recorded whose cells these are; they may come from a transplant donor. The sample was blood, either unsorted or a sorted T cell fraction (not recorded which). V and J are TRBV19 and TRBJ1-2, with 8 nucleotides matching TRBD1. CDR3 loop: CASQAGGVFGYTF. As DNA, the CDR3 is TGTGCCAGTCAGGCAGGGGGCGTATTTGGCTACACCTTC.